The 11 T cell receptor beta chains below come from one sample, sequenced in a study of human T cells and chemical hapten exposure. TCRdb fed the RACE reads into MiXCR, producing one record per CDR3 protein. The repertoire consists of over 300,000 distinct CDR3 sequences, with 5.1% occurring once and the leading ten covering 2.5% to 3%. The time point here: pre-sensitization, week 0. The treatment was: therapeutic diphenylcyclopropenone sensitization with weekly scalp DPC. The specimen was whole blood, collected in connection with sensitization to the hapten diphenylcyclopropenone (DPC). Receptors originate from a woman between 50 and 59 years old with alopecia areata. Some clones in this sample may be carry-over from other donors' samples.

In this sample, this clonotype turned up a few times. V is TRBV4-3 and J is TRBJ1-1; D gene uncertain. This CDR3 comprises 15 residues. V was clipped by 0 bases and J by 9 bases, with 17 bases between them. Germline V gives CDR1 LGHNA, CDR2 YSLEER. The CDR3 spells CASSQDSGRPAKAFF. For the CDR3, the DNA is TGCGCCAGCAGCCAAGATAGCGGACGGCCTGCGAAAGCTTTCTTT.

The chain links TRBV7-3 to TRBJ1-5; weak D call: TRBD1 (5 bases). V was clipped by 4 bases and J by 7 bases, with 14 bases between them. Germline V lookup: CDR1 SGHTA, CDR2 FQGTGA. This CDR3 has 14 residues. The CDR3 spells CASSSRGGEQPQHF. The CDR3 bases are TGTGCCAGCAGCTCTCGTGGGGGTGAGCAGCCCCAGCATTTT. Drawing the rest from reference TRBV7-3 and TRBJ1-5, the complete variable domain is GAGVSQTPSNKVTEKGKYVELRCDPISGHTALYWYRQSLGQGPEFLIYFQGTGAADDSGLPNDRFFAVRPEGSVSTLKIQRTERGDSAVYLCASSSRGGEQPQHFGDGTRLSIL.

This clonotype was counted many times. The rearrangement joins TRBV29-1 to TRBJ1-1, with D perhaps TRBD1 (5 bases). The V end lost 0 bases, the J end lost 4 bases, and 15 bases lay between the germline ends. CDR3 length equals 15 residues. Germline V lookup: CDR1 SQVTM, CDR2 ANQGSEA. The CDR3 DNA reads TGCAGCGTTGAAGATCCCTTGCAGGGCCTCACTGAAGCTTTCTTT. Translated: CSVEDPLQGLTEAFF.

The table lists this clonotype with many counts. V gene TRBV7-2 combines with J gene TRBJ2-2; D possibly corresponds to TRBD2 (5 bases). This CDR3 is built from 14 residues. Germline V lookup: CDR1 SGHTA, CDR2 FQGNSA. Deletions cut 5 bases from V and 4 bases from J, with 11 bases between. This CDR3 reads CASSATRVTGELFF. DNA for the CDR3: TGTGCCAGCAGCGCGACGAGGGTCACCGGGGAGCTGTTTTTT.

This clonotype has at least ten counts. The chain carries TRBV20-1 and TRBJ1-5; D is unclear. Germline lookup yields CDR1 DFQATT and CDR2 SNEGSKA (reference sequence). Trimming removed 3 bases at V and 5 bases at J, with 17 bases between. The CDR3 extends over 15 amino acids. The CDR3 here is CSASGDGKRYQPQHF. The CDR3 bases are TGCAGTGCTAGTGGCGACGGTAAGAGGTATCAGCCCCAGCATTTT.

The V call is TRBV11-2, the J call TRBJ2-6, with TRBD1 matching over 8 bases. CDR3 length equals 17 residues. Trimming took 3 bases from V and 1 from J; bases not matched to a gene: 5. Germline values: CDR1 SGHAT, CDR2 FQNNGV. The DNA of the CDR3 is TGTGCCAGCAGCTTCGAGACAGGGGTATCTGGGGCCAACGTCCTGACTTTC. It yields the protein CASSFETGVSGANVLTF.

V gene TRBV7-2 combines with J gene TRBJ2-1; TRBD2 matches at 8 bases. V trimming: 1 base; J trimming: 10 bases; junction bases outside the gene matches: 12. Per the germline V gene, CDR1 is SGHTA and CDR2 is FQGNSA. The CDR3 runs 16 residues. CDR3 bases: TGTGCCAGCAGCTTAGGGTCCGGGAGGGGACAATGGGAGCAGTTCTTC. Protein product: CASSLGSGRGQWEQFF.

The chain carries TRBV28 and TRBJ1-1, with D uncertain. V shed 4 bases and J shed 6 bases, with 15 bases lying between them. The germline gives CDR1 MDHEN, CDR2 SYDVKM. CDR3 length equals 14 residues. The CDR3 DNA reads as TGTGCCAGCAGTTCCTCAGGACGAATCGCTGAAGCTTTCTTT. Protein product: CASSSSGRIAEAFF.

Turning to this clonotype: A much larger clone is a single base away; this may be a read error. V gene TRBV5-6 combines with J gene TRBJ1-5; no clear D. This CDR3 is built from 14 residues. Looked up from germline, CDR1 is SGHDT and CDR2 is YYEEEE. The CDR3 is CDSSLSSWAQPQHF. DNA for the CDR3: TGTGACAGCAGCTTGTCTAGTTGGGCCCAGCCCCAGCATTTT. The variable domain in full, completed from reference TRBV5-6 and TRBJ1-5, reads DAGVTQSPTHLIKTRGQQVTLRCSPKSGHDTVSWYQQALGQGPQFIFQYYEEEERQRGNFPDRFSGHQFPNYSSELNVNALLLGDSALYLCDSSLSSWAQPQHFGDGTRLSIL.

This clonotype was counted between two and nine times. The chain combines TRBV18 with TRBJ1-2; D gene unclear. V shed 1 base and J shed 6 bases, with 12 bases lying between them. Germline V lookup: CDR1 KGHSH, CDR2 LQKENI. The CDR3 runs 14 residues. In DNA form, the CDR3 reads TGTGCCAGCTCACCACTCGATGGGCTGGATGGCTACACCTTC. This encodes CASSPLDGLDGYTF.

With regard to this clonotype: Germline and junction disagree at one end, which may indicate a read error. The genes are TRBV29-1 and TRBJ1-1; 8 bases are shared with TRBD1. CDR1 SQVTM and CDR2 ANQGSEA come from the germline V gene. This CDR3 spans 12 amino acids. The CDR3 here is CSGRQGNTEAFF. The CDR3 region has the DNA TGCAGCGGTAGACAGGGGAACACTGAAGCCTTCTTT.